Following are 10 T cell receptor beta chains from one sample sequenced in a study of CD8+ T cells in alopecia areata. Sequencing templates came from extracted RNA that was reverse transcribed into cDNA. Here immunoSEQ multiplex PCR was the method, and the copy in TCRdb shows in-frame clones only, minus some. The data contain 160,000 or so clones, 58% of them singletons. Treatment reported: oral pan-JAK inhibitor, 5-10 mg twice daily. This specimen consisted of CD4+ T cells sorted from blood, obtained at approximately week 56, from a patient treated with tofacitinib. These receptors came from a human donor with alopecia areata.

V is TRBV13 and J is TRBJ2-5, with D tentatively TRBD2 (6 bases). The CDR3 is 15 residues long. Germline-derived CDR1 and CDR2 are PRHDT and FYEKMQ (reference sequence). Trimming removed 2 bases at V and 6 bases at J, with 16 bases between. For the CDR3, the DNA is TGTGCCAGCAGCTTATGGTTAGCGGAGATAAAGACCCAGTACTTC. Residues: CASSLWLAEIKTQYF.

The DNA of the CDR3 is TGTGCCAGCAGTGTTAGGGGAGACACTGAAGCTTTCTTT. Translated: CASSVRGDTEAFF. This chain joins TRBV6-1 and TRBJ1-1; maybe TRBD1 (5 bases). CDR1 and CDR2 (germline): MNHNS, SASEGT. This CDR3 spans 13 amino acids. V lost 4 bases and J lost 3, with 9 bases in between.

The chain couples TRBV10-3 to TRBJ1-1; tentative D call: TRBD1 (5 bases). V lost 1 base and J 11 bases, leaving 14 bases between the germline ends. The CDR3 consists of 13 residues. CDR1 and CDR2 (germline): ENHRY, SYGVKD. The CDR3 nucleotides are TGTGCCATCAGTGAGTTCCCTGGGGGTCGGGCTTTCTTT. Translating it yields CAISEFPGGRAFF.

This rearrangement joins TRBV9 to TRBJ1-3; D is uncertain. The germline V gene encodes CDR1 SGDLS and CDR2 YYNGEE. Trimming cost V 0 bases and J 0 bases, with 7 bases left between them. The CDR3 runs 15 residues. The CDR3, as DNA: TGTGCCAGCAGCGTAGAGGGTAGCTCTGGAAACACCATATATTTT. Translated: CASSVEGSSGNTIYF.

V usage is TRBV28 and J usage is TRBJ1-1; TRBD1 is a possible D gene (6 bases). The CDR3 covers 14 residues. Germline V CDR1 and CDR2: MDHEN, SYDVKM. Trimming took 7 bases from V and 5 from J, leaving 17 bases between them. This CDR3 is CASKSGGRRTEAFF. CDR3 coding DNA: TGTGCCAGCAAGTCCGGGGGGCGGAGGACTGAAGCTTTCTTT.

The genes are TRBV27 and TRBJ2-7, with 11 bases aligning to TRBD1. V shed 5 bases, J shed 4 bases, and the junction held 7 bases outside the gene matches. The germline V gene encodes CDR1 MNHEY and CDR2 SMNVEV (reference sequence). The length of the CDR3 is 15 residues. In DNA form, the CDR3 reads TGTGCCAGCAGTCGGGACAGGGGGTTTTCGTACGAGCAGTACTTC. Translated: CASSRDRGFSYEQYF.

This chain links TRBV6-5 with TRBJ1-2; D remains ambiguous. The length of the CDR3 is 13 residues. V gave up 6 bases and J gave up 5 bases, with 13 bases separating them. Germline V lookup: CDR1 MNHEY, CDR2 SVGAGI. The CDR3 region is CASRKDGPYGYTF. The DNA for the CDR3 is TGTGCCAGCAGGAAAGATGGGCCTTATGGCTACACCTTC.

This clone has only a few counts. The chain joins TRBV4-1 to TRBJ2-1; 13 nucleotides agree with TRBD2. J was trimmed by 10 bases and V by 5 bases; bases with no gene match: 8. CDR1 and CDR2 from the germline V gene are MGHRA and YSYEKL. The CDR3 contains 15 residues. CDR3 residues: CASSVETSGGREQFF. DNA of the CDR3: TGCGCCAGCAGCGTGGAGACTAGCGGGGGGAGGGAGCAGTTCTTC.

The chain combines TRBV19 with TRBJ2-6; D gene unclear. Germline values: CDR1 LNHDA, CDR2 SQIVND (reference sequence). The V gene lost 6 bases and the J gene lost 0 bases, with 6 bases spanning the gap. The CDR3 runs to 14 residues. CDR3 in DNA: TGTGCCAGTAGCGCGCACTCTGGGGCCAACGTCCTGACTTTC. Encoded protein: CASSAHSGANVLTF.

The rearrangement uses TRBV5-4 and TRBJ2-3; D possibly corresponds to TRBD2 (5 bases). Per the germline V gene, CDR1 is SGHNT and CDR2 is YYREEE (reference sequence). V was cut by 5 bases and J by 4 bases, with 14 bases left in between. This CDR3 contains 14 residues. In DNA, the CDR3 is TGTGCCAGCAGTAGCGCGACCCGCGCAGATACGCAGTATTTT. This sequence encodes CASSSATRADTQYF. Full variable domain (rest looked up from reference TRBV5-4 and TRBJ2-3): ETGVTQSPTHLIKTRGQQVTLRCSSQSGHNTVSWYQQALGQGPQFIFQYYREEENGRGNFPPRFSGLQFPNYSSELNVNALELDDSALYLCASSSATRADTQYFGPGTRLTVL.